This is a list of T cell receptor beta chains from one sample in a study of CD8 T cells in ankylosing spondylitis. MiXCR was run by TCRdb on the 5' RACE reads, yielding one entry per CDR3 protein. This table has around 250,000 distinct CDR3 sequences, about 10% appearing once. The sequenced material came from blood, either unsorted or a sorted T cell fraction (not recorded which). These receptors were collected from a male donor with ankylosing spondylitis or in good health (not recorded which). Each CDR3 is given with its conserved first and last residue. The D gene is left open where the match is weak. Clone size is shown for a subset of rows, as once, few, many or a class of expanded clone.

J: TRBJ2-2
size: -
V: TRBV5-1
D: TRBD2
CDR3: CASSLGLADTGELFF
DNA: TGCGCCAGCAGCTTAGGGCTAGCGGACACCGGGGAGCTGTTTTTT

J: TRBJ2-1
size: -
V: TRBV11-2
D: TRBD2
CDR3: CASSLVAGGPNEQFF
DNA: TGTGCCAGCAGCTTAGTAGCGGGGGGGCCCAATGAGCAGTTCTTC

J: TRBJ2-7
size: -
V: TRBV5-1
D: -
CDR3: CASSGGEGENVYEQYF
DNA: TGCGCCAGCAGCGGCGGTGAGGGGGAAAATGTCTACGAGCAGTACTTC

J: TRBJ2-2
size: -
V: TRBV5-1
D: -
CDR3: CASSLEAVVYTGELFF
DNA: TGCGCCAGCAGCTTGGAGGCTGTCGTTTACACCGGGGAGCTGTTTTTT

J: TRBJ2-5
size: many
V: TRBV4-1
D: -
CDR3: CASSRPTRQETQYF
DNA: TGCGCCAGCAGCCGCCCGACTAGACAAGAGACCCAGTACTTC

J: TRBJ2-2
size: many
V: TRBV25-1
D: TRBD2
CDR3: CASSEGRGSVGELFF
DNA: TGTGCCAGCAGTGAAGGGAGGGGTTCAGTCGGGGAGCTGTTTTTT

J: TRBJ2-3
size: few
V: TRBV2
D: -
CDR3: CASSRLVGSPDTQYF
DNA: TGTGCCAGCAGTCGACTAGTAGGGAGTCCAGATACGCAGTATTTT

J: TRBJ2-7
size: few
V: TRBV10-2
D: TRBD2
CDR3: CASQWSGGSYEQYF
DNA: TGCGCCAGCCAGTGGAGCGGGGGCTCCTACGAGCAGTACTTC

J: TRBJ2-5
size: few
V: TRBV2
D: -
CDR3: CASSELAVAETQYF
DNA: TGTGCCAGCAGTGAACTTGCGGTAGCAGAGACCCAGTACTTC

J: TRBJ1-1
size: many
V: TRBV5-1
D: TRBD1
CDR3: CASSNRQGGNTEAFF
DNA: TGCGCCAGCAGCAATCGACAGGGCGGGAACACTGAAGCTTTCTTT

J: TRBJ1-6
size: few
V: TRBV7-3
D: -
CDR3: CASSSALGSPLHF
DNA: TGTGCCAGCAGCTCCGCCCTCGGTTCACCCCTCCACTTT

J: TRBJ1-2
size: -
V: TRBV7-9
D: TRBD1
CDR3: CASSLGQGNNYGYTF
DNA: TGTGCCAGCAGCCTCGGACAGGGGAATAACTATGGCTACACCTTC

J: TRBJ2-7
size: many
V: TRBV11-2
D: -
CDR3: CASSLAGIGDEQYF
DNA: TGTGCCAGCAGCTTAGCTGGGATTGGGGACGAGCAGTACTTC

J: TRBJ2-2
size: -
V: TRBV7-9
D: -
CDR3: CASSWPAGELFF
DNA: TGTGCCAGCAGCTGGCCAGCCGGGGAGCTGTTTTTT

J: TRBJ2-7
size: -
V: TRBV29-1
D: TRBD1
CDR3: CSVQGTGWHEQYF
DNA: TGCAGCGTCCAAGGGACAGGGTGGCACGAGCAGTACTTC

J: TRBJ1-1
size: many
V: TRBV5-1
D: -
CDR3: CASSPGLLAEAFF
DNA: TGCGCCAGCAGCCCGGGCCTTCTTGCTGAAGCTTTCTTT

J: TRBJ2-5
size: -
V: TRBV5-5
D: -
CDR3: CASSLEREETQYF
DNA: TGTGCCAGCAGCTTGGAAAGGGAGGAGACCCAGTACTTC

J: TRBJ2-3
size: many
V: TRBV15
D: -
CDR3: CATSRDPMLSADTQYF
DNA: TGTGCCACCAGCAGAGATCCGATGTTATCCGCAGATACGCAGTATTTT

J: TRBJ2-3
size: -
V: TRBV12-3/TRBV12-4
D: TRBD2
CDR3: CASTPRQTSGPTDTQYF
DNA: TGTGCCAGCACCCCCCGGCAGACTAGCGGACCCACAGATACGCAGTATTTT

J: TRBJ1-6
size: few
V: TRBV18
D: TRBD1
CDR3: CASLPTGRNSPLHF
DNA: TGTGCCAGCCTACCGACAGGGCGGAATTCACCCCTCCACTTT

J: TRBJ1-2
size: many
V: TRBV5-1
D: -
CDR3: CASSPRSRDPGYTF
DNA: TGCGCCAGCAGCCCAAGGAGCAGGGACCCTGGCTACACCTTC

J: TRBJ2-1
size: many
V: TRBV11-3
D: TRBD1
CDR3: CASSKRQGAHNEQFF
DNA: TGTGCCAGCAGCAAGAGACAGGGGGCACACAATGAGCAGTTCTTC

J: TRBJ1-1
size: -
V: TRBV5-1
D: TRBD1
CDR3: CASSLGGQGARRNTEAFF
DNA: TGCGCCAGCAGCTTGGGGGGACAGGGGGCGAGGAGGAACACTGAAGCTTTCTTT

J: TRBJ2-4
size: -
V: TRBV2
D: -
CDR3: CASMLRIAKNIQYF
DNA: TGTGCCAGCATGCTACGGATAGCCAAAAACATTCAGTACTTC

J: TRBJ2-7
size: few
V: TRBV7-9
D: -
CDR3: CASSPGQLEQYF
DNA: TGTGCCAGCAGCCCAGGACAGCTCGAGCAGTACTTC

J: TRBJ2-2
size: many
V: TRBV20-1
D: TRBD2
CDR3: CSARSLAANTGELFF
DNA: TGCAGTGCTAGATCGCTAGCGGCCAACACCGGGGAGCTGTTTTTT

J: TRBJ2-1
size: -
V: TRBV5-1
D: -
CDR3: CASSLEGRWSSYNEQFF
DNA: TGCGCCAGCAGCTTGGAGGGCAGGTGGAGCTCCTACAATGAGCAGTTCTTC

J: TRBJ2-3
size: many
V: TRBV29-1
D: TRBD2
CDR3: CSAIAGSGGTQYF
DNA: TGCAGCGCCATAGCGGGGTCGGGAGGTACGCAGTATTTT

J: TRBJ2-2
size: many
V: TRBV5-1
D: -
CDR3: CASSVTGGSGELFF
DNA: TGCGCCAGCAGCGTGACAGGAGGGTCCGGGGAGCTGTTTTTT

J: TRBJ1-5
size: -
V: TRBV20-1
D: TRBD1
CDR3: CSATTGESQPQHF
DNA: TGCAGTGCTACGACAGGGGAAAGTCAGCCCCAACATTTT

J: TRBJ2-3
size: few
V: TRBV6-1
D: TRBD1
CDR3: CASSAVTGAPDTQYF
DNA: TGTGCCAGCAGTGCGGTTACAGGGGCTCCAGATACGCAGTATTTT

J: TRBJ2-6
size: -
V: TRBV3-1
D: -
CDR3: CASSQGSPGANVLTF
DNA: TGTGCCAGCAGCCAAGGTAGTCCTGGGGCCAACGTCCTGACTTTC

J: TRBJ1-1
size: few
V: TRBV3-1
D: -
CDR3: CASSHSSRGTEAFF
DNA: TGTGCCAGCAGCCATTCTAGTCGGGGCACTGAAGCTTTCTTT

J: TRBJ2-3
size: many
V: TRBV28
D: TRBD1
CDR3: CASSLLTRGDTQYF
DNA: TGTGCCAGCAGTTTATTGACCAGGGGGGATACGCAGTATTTT

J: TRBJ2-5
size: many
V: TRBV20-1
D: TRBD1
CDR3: CSARPPRTGQETQYF
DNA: TGCAGTGCTAGACCGCCCCGGACAGGGCAAGAGACCCAGTACTTC

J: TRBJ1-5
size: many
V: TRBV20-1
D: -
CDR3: CSARVIHQPQHF
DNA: TGCAGTGCTAGAGTTATTCACCAGCCCCAGCATTTT

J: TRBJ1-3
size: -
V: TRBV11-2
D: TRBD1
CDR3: CASSLEGAGGASGNTIYF
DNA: TGTGCCAGCAGCTTAGAGGGGGCAGGGGGCGCCTCTGGAAACACCATATATTTT

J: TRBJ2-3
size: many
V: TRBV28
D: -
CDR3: CASSLYDLGGTDTQYF
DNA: TGTGCCAGCAGTCTATACGACCTGGGAGGCACAGATACGCAGTATTTT

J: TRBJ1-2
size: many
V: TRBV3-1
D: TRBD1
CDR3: CASSQAQGTAYGYTF
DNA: TGTGCCAGCAGCCAGGCACAGGGGACTGCCTATGGCTACACCTTC

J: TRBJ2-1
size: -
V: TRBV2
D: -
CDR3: CASSGGKSSYNEQFF
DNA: TGTGCCAGCAGTGGGGGGAAAAGCTCCTACAATGAGCAGTTCTTC

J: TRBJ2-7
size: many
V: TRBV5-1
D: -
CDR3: CASSLVSRGANEQYF
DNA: TGCGCCAGCAGCTTAGTCAGCCGAGGAGCCAACGAGCAGTACTTC

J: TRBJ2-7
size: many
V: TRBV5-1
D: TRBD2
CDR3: CASSFGGTRAYEQYF
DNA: TGCGCCAGCAGCTTCGGAGGGACTAGAGCCTACGAGCAGTACTTC

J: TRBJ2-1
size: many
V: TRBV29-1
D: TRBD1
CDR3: CSVEEVDRDGCEQFF
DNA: TGCAGCGTTGAAGAGGTAGACAGGGATGGCTGTGAGCAGTTCTTC

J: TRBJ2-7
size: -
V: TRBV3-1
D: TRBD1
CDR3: CASSYRQGHAEQYF
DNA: TGTGCCAGCAGCTACCGACAGGGACACGCCGAGCAGTACTTC

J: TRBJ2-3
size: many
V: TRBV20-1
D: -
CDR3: CSARGTLIPDTQYF
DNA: TGCAGTGCTAGAGGCACCTTGATCCCAGATACGCAGTATTTT

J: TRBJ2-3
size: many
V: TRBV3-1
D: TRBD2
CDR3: CASSQLAGPADTQYF
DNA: TGTGCCAGCAGCCAACTAGCGGGGCCGGCAGATACGCAGTATTTT

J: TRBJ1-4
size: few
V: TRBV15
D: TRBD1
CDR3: CATSRVSMRDSEKLFF
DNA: TGTGCCACCAGCAGAGTTTCGATGAGGGACAGTGAAAAACTGTTTTTT

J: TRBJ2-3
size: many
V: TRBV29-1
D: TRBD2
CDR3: CSAGTSGFPTQYF
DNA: TGCAGCGCCGGGACTAGCGGGTTTCCTACGCAGTATTTT

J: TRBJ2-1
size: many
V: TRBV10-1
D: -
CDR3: CASSGSLGEQFF
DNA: TGCGCCAGCAGCGGTAGTTTGGGGGAGCAGTTCTTC

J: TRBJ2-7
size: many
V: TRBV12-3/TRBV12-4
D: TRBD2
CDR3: CASSLRTSAYEQYF
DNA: TGTGCCAGCAGTTTGAGGACTAGCGCCTACGAGCAGTACTTC

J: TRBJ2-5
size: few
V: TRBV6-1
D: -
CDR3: CASSEVDSSGTQYF
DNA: TGTGCCAGCAGTGAAGTGGACAGCTCGGGGACCCAGTACTTC